The rows below give T cell receptor beta chains drawn from one sample of a study of cytomegalovirus exposure and HLA in healthy donors. The table came from immunoSEQ multiplex PCR; TCRdb's copy has only in-frame clones and leaves some out. The repertoire holds under 200,000 clones, with approximately 79% as singletons. The sequencing input was PBMCs. These receptor sequences come from a woman aged 40-49 years in good health and CMV-seronegative. Each CDR3 is given with its conserved first and last residue. The D gene is left open where the match is weak. Clone size is given for some rows only: seen once, a few or many times, or a class if the clone is expanded.

size,V,J,D,CDR3,DNA
once,TRBV2,TRBJ2-3,NA,CASSSNPNLRGPSTDTQYF,TGTGCCAGCAGTAGTAACCCCAACCTCAGGGGACCTAGCACAGATACGCAGTATTTT
NA,TRBV5-1,TRBJ2-7,NA,CASSLTSSEQYF,TGCGCCAGCAGCCTGACCTCTAGCGAGCAGTACTTC
NA,TRBV5-1,TRBJ2-3,TRBD1,CASSLRTGGDTQYF,TGCGCCAGCAGCTTGCGGACAGGGGGAGATACGCAGTATTTT
NA,TRBV6-1,TRBJ2-7,TRBD2,CASSDFGGDSYEQYF,TGTGCCAGCAGTGATTTCGGGGGGGACTCCTACGAGCAGTACTTC
NA,TRBV4-2,TRBJ1-6,NA,CASSQARTGLNSPLHF,TGTGCCAGCAGCCAAGCTCGGACGGGACTCAATTCACCCCTCCACTTT
once,TRBV19,TRBJ1-1,NA,CASSILRGRQAFF,TGTGCCAGTAGTATCTTGCGGGGGCGTCAAGCTTTCTTT
NA,TRBV13,TRBJ2-7,TRBD1,CASSQGQGSGYEQYF,TGTGCCAGCAGCCAGGGACAGGGGAGCGGGTACGAGCAGTACTTC
NA,TRBV5-4,TRBJ1-1,NA,CASSLPGDTEAFF,TGTGCCAGCAGCTTGCCGGGGGACACTGAAGCTTTCTTT
few,TRBV5-6,TRBJ2-5,NA,CASSLVQARETQYF,TGTGCCAGCAGCTTGGTTCAAGCCAGGGAGACCCAGTACTTC
few,TRBV7-9,TRBJ1-5,NA,CASSSDTSSNQPQHF,TGTGCCAGCAGCTCGGACACAAGTAGCAATCAGCCCCAGCATTTT
NA,TRBV7-6,TRBJ1-3,NA,CASSPSRGRNTIYF,TGTGCCAGCAGCCCTTCGCGGGGTCGAAACACCATATATTTT
NA,TRBV29-1,TRBJ1-2,NA,CSAETGGGYTF,TGCAGCGCTGAAACTGGGGGCGGCTACACCTTC
few,TRBV6-6,TRBJ1-1,TRBD1,CASSFFPGGTPEAFF,TGTGCCAGCAGTTTCTTTCCAGGGGGTACCCCTGAAGCTTTCTTT
once,TRBV19,TRBJ2-7,NA,CASSIRWSSYEQYF,TGTGCCAGTAGTATACGGTGGAGCTCCTACGAGCAGTACTTC
few,TRBV5-1,TRBJ1-2,TRBD1,CASSLEGQGVYGYTF,TGCGCCAGCAGCCTCGAGGGACAGGGCGTCTATGGCTACACCTTC
NA,TRBV11-2,TRBJ2-7,TRBD2,CASSRQRGTSGSVYEQYF,TGTGCCAGCAGCCGCCAGCGGGGGACTAGCGGGAGTGTTTACGAGCAGTACTTC
NA,TRBV6-5,TRBJ1-2,NA,CASSSPPRVNGYTF,TGTGCCAGCAGTTCCCCTCCGCGTGTGAATGGCTACACCTTC
NA,TRBV14,TRBJ2-5,TRBD2,CASSQELAGPQETQYF,TGTGCCAGCAGCCAAGAGTTAGCGGGGCCGCAAGAGACCCAGTACTTC
once,TRBV18,TRBJ1-2,NA,CASSSGVAVFNYGYTF,TGTGCCAGCTCATCCGGGGTGGCAGTTTTTAACTATGGCTACACCTTC
NA,TRBV28,TRBJ2-2,TRBD1,CASSTGQFPGELFF,TGTGCCAGCAGTACGGGACAGTTCCCCGGGGAGCTGTTTTTT
NA,TRBV9,TRBJ1-2,TRBD1,CASSVAQGANYGYTF,TGTGCCAGCAGCGTAGCGCAGGGGGCCAACTATGGCTACACCTTC
NA,TRBV19,TRBJ2-1,NA,CASSMTNYNEQFF,TGTGCCAGTAGTATGACTAACTACAATGAGCAGTTCTTC
NA,TRBV4-3,TRBJ2-7,TRBD1,CASSQRTGSYEQYF,TGCGCCAGCAGCCAGAGGACAGGGAGCTACGAGCAGTACTTC
NA,TRBV29-1,TRBJ2-2,NA,CSVLGGVGTGELFF,TGCAGCGTGCTCGGGGGAGTGGGCACCGGGGAGCTGTTTTTT
NA,TRBV19,TRBJ2-5,NA,CASSRTQLETQYF,TGTGCCAGTAGCCGGACTCAGCTAGAGACCCAGTACTTC
once,TRBV6-6,TRBJ2-1,TRBD2,CASSYGSGSGANEQFF,TGTGCCAGCAGTTACGGAAGCGGGAGCGGAGCCAATGAGCAGTTCTTC
NA,TRBV29-1,TRBJ2-7,TRBD1,CSVRTGKQYF,TGCAGCGTTAGGACAGGCAAGCAGTACTTC
few,TRBV5-1,TRBJ2-7,NA,CASSLSLGGHPNYEQYF,TGCGCCAGCAGCTTAAGTTTGGGTGGGCATCCCAACTACGAGCAGTACTTC
NA,TRBV7-2,TRBJ1-3,NA,CASSPTGRAGNTIYF,TGTGCCAGCAGCCCCACAGGGCGAGCTGGAAACACCATATATTTT
once,TRBV6-1,TRBJ1-6,NA,CASSLTGNNSPLHF,TGTGCCAGCAGTCTCACAGGGAATAATTCACCCCTCCACTTT
NA,TRBV7-8,TRBJ1-2,NA,CASREVPAGNYGYTF,TGTGCCAGCAGAGAAGTTCCTGCGGGGAACTATGGCTACACCTTC
NA,TRBV5-6,TRBJ1-1,NA,CASSWQVSNTEAFF,TGTGCCAGCAGCTGGCAGGTTTCGAACACTGAAGCTTTCTTT
NA,TRBV5-1,TRBJ2-1,TRBD2,CASSSTRTSGSPSPAMRNEQFF,TGCGCCAGCAGCTCAACTCGGACTAGCGGGTCCCCCTCCCCCGCCATGCGCAATGAGCAGTTCTTC
NA,TRBV7-9,TRBJ2-7,TRBD1,CASSYGDSQQYF,TGTGCCAGCAGCTACGGGGACAGTCAGCAGTACTTC
once,TRBV28,TRBJ2-7,TRBD2,CASSLLGAGAVGEQYF,TGTGCCAGCAGTTTACTGGGAGCGGGAGCGGTCGGGGAGCAGTACTTC
NA,TRBV27,TRBJ1-1,TRBD1,CASSRDRGCEAFF,TGTGCCAGCAGCAGGGACAGGGGCTGTGAAGCTTTCTTT
NA,TRBV7-9,TRBJ1-2,NA,CASSPTGCGYTF,TGTGCCAGCAGTCCTACAGGGTGCGGCTACACCTTC
NA,TRBV28,TRBJ1-2,NA,CASSFPSYGYTF,TGTGCCAGCAGTTTTCCCTCTTATGGCTACACCTTC
NA,TRBV5-6,TRBJ2-1,TRBD2,CASFREGAYNEQFF,TGTGCCAGCTTCAGGGAGGGTGCCTACAATGAGCAGTTCTTC
once,TRBV19,TRBJ1-4,NA,CASSGEDMANEKLFF,TGTGCCAGTAGTGGGGAGGACATGGCTAATGAAAAACTGTTTTTT
NA,TRBV28,TRBJ1-1,NA,CASSLPRKTAFF,TGTGCCAGCAGTTTACCCAGGAAGACGGCTTTCTTT
NA,TRBV14,TRBJ2-5,TRBD1,CASSQDRTGGETQYF,TGTGCCAGCAGCCAAGATAGGACAGGGGGAGAGACCCAGTACTTC
NA,TRBV7-8,TRBJ1-3,NA,CASSPGVGSGNTIYF,TGTGCCAGCAGCCCAGGGGTTGGGTCTGGAAACACCATATATTTT
NA,TRBV5-1,TRBJ2-1,NA,CASSQAVAASYNEQFF,TGCGCCAGCAGCCAAGCGGTAGCGGCCTCCTACAATGAGCAGTTCTTC
NA,TRBV30,TRBJ1-1,NA,CAWSGLYTGNTEAFF,TGTGCCTGGAGTGGACTGTATACAGGGAACACTGAAGCTTTCTTT
few,TRBV18,TRBJ2-1,NA,CASSPRAHEGEQFF,TGTGCCAGCTCACCAAGGGCCCACGAGGGTGAGCAGTTCTTC
few,TRBV5-6,TRBJ2-7,TRBD1,CASSFRGPNPLHYEQYF,TGTGCCAGCAGCTTCAGGGGGCCTAACCCCCTTCACTACGAGCAGTACTTC
NA,TRBV11-2,TRBJ2-3,TRBD2,CASRWGGLAGRVDTQYF,TGTGCCAGCAGGTGGGGGGGACTAGCGGGACGGGTGGATACGCAGTATTTT
NA,TRBV2,TRBJ2-6,TRBD2,CASRRGFGANVLTF,TGTGCCAGCCGGCGGGGGTTCGGGGCCAACGTCCTGACTTTC
NA,TRBV2,TRBJ1-5,NA,CASSGGAQPQHF,TGTGCCAGCAGCGGAGGGGCTCAGCCCCAGCATTTT